Sequencing of this TCR beta chain was carried out in a study of read filtering for tumor transcriptome and immune sequencing. Study at large: After DNase treatment, RNA was made into whole-transcriptome libraries. RNA-seq yielded only roughly 75 to 1,300 TCR reads, IR-seq about 4 to 11 million.

Per the germline V gene, CDR1 is KGHSH and CDR2 is LQKENI. With 3 bases removed from V and 0 bases from J, the gap between germline ends came to 5 bases. CDR3 length: 13 amino acids. Molecular barcoded adaptors covering alpha/delta and beta/gamma chains were used on about 0.4 ug RNA. TCRdb processed the reads anew with MiXCR; each CDR3 protein has one entry. The data contain roughly 25,000 distinct CDR3 sequences, about an eighth of them singletons. Every patient had bone marrow sampled while the disease was active. At least ten counts were recorded for this clonotype. V and J are TRBV18 and TRBJ1-1; D is unclear. Sample: a population of CD138-negative cells sorted from bone marrow. This clonotype originated in a donor at least 40 years old with multiple myeloma. The CDR3 here is CASSPPVNTEAFF. CDR3 DNA: TGTGCCAGCTCACCCCCGGTGAACACTGAAGCTTTCTTT.